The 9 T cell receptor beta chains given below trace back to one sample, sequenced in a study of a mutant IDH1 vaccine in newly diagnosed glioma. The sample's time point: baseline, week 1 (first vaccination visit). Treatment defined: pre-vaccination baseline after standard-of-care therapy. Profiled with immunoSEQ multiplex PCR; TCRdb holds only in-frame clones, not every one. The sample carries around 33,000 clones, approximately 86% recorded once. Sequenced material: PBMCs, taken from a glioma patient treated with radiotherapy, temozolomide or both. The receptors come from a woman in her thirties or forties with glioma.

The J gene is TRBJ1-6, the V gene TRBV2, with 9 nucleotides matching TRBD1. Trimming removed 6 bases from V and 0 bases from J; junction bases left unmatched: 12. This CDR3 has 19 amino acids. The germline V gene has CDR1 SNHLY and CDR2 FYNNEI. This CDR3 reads CASSLTGGAGGSYNSPLHF. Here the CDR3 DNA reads TGTGCCAGCAGCTTAACAGGGGGCGCAGGGGGCTCCTATAATTCACCCCTCCACTTT. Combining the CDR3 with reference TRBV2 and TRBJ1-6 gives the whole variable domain EPEVTQTPSHQVTQMGQEVILRCVPISNHLYFYWYRQILGQKVEFLVSFYNNEISEKSEIFDDQFSVERPDGSNFTLKIRSTKLEDSAMYFCASSLTGGAGGSYNSPLHFGNGTRLTVT.

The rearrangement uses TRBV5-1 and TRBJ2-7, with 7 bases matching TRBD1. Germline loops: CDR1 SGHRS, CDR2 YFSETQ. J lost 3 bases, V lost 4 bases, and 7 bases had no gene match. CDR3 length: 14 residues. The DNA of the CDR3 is TGCGCCAGCAGCCACGGACAGGATTACTACGAGCAGTACTTC. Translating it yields CASSHGQDYYEQYF.

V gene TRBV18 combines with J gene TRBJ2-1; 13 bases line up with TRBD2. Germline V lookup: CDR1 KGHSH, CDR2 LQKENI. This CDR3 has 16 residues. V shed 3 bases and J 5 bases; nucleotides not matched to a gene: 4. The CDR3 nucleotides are TGTGCCAGCTCACCTGTGGGACTAGCGGGGAACAATGAGCAGTTCTTC. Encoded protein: CASSPVGLAGNNEQFF.

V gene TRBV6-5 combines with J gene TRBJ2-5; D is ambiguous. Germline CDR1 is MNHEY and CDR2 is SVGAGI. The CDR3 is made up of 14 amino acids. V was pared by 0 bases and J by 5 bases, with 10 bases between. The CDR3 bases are TGTGCCAGCAGTTACTCGACCCCCACTGAGACCCAGTACTTC. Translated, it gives CASSYSTPTETQYF.

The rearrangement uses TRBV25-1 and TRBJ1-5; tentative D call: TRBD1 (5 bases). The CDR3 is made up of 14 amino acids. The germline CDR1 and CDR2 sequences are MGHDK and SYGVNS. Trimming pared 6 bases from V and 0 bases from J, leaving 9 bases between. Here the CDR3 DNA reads TGTGCCAGCAGCGGGACGTTTAGCAATCAGCCCCAGCATTTT. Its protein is CASSGTFSNQPQHF.

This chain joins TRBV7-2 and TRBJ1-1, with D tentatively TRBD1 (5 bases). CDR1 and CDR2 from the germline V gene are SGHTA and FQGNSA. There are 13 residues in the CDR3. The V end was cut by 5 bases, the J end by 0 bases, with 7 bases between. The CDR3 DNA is TGTGCCAGCAGCGGGGCAATGAACACTGAAGCTTTCTTT. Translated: CASSGAMNTEAFF.

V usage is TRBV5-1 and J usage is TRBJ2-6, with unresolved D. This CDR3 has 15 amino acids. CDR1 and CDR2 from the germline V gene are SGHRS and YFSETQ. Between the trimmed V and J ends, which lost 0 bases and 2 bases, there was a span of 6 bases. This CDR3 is CASSLAVAGANVLTF. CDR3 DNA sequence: TGCGCCAGCAGCTTGGCTGTGGCTGGGGCCAACGTCCTGACTTTC.

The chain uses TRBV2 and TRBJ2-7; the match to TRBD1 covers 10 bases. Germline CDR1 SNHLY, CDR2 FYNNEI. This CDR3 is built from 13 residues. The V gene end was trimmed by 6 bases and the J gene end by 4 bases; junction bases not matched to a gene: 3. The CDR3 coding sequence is TGTGCCAGCAGGACAGGGGGCAATTACGAGCAGTACTTC. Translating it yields CASRTGGNYEQYF. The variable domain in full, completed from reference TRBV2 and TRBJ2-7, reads EPEVTQTPSHQVTQMGQEVILRCVPISNHLYFYWYRQILGQKVEFLVSFYNNEISEKSEIFDDQFSVERPDGSNFTLKIRSTKLEDSAMYFCASRTGGNYEQYFGPGTRLTVT.

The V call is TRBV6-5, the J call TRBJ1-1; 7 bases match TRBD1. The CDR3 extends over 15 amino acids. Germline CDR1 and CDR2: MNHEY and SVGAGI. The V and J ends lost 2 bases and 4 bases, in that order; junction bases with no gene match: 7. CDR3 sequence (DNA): TGTGCCAGCAGTTACGACAGGGAGGAGGGCACTGAAGCTTTCTTT. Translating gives CASSYDREEGTEAFF.